This T cell receptor (beta chain) is from a study of human T cells and chemical hapten exposure. Study-wide background: Upper-back patch tests with 0.01% DPC were read at 6 days.

Overall study results and limits: As the donors had alopecia, their immune response may differ from healthy people's. Compared with pre-sensitization or healthy control sets, expanded TCRs clustered more.

As to this clonotype: Its antigen is still unknown.

TCRdb reanalysed the RACE reads using MiXCR and keeps one entry per CDR3 protein. The sample shows approximately 74,000 distinct CDR3 sequences, around 30% of them seen only once. CDR1 is MNHEY, CDR2 SVGEGT, per germline. The CDR3 consists of 13 residues. Trimming cost V 7 bases and J 2 bases, with 12 bases left between them. Time point meaning: patch test 1, 2 weeks after DPC sensitization. Treatment denoted: therapeutic diphenylcyclopropenone sensitization with weekly scalp DPC. The source of this sequence is a man between 40 and 49 years old with alopecia areata. Some clones in this sample may be carry-over from other donors' samples. This sample comprised whole blood, obtained in connection with sensitization to the hapten diphenylcyclopropenone (DPC). J is TRBJ2-7 and V is TRBV6-2 or TRBV6-3; a possible D gene is TRBD1 (6 bases). This chain's CDR3 is CASTGTSAYEQYF. CDR3 coding DNA: TGTGCCAGCACCGGGACATCGGCCTACGAGCAGTACTTC.